The present TCR beta chain was sequenced within a study of identical twins. This clonotype has a handful of counts. Its cognate antigen is unknown. Mismatch with germline at one junction end may stem from a read error. The CDR3 runs to 13 residues. The germline gives CDR1 SNHLY, CDR2 FYNNEI. Overall study results and limits: Models came in too low on out-of-frame TCR alpha sharing in monozygotic twins. In drawing conclusions, the study used cross-sectional statistical analysis and did not follow the same donors. For out-of-frame alpha sequences shared by twins, low generation probability was in excess.

Unique molecular identifiers were present on the cDNA, and a universal primer site came from template switching. MiXCR, applied by TCRdb to the 5' RACE reads, yields one record per CDR3 protein. This repertoire shows a few hundred thousand distinct CDR3 sequences, roughly 9.5% found once; its top ten account for roughly 3%. The sample was also reused in another study, on yellow fever vaccine responses in identical twins.

V is TRBV2 and J is TRBJ2-1, with 14 bases fitting TRBD2. The sequencing input was PBMCs. The TCR originated in a woman between 18 and 29 years old in good health. DNA for the CDR3: TGTGCCAGCAGTGAGGGGGGACTAGCGGGAGACTGCTTC. Translation: CASSEGGLAGDCF.